The 27 T cell receptor beta chains presented below share a single source sample, sequenced in a study of T cells after yellow fever vaccination. TCRdb redid the calling of the 5' RACE reads with MiXCR, one entry per CDR3 protein. Counted here are 550,000 to 750,000 distinct CDR3 sequences, approximately 13% occurring once; the ten biggest clones make up over 12%. The sample was PBMCs, taken on the day of the yellow fever booster vaccination. The receptors originated from a man aged 25-40 years who received the YFV17D yellow fever vaccine.

The chain links TRBV27 to TRBJ1-2; D gene uncertain. Germline V CDR1 and CDR2: MNHEY, SMNVEV (reference sequence). V lost 7 bases, J lost 0 bases, and 9 bases lay in between. This CDR3 contains 13 residues. This CDR3 reads CASTQPPNYGYTF. CDR3 bases: TGTGCCAGCACGCAGCCCCCTAACTATGGCTACACCTTC.

The CDR3 DNA reads TGTGCCAGCAGCCAAGATACACCTGACAGGGGATTCGGCTACACCTTC. It is translated as CASSQDTPDRGFGYTF. The chain links TRBV14 to TRBJ1-2; 8 bases agree with TRBD1. The junction had 11 bases not matched to a gene; V was cut back by 0 bases and J by 8 bases. The CDR3 is 16 residues long. Per germline, CDR1 SGHDN and CDR2 FVKESK. The full variable domain, completed using reference TRBV14 and TRBJ1-2, is EAGVTQFPSHSVIEKGQTVTLRCDPISGHDNLYWYRRVMGKEIKFLLHFVKESKQDESGMPNNRFLAERTGGTYSTLKVQPAELEDSGVYFCASSQDTPDRGFGYTFGSGTRLTVV.

The chain joins TRBV7-2 to TRBJ1-6; no firm D call. The CDR3 covers 14 residues. Per the germline V gene, CDR1 is SGHTA and CDR2 is FQGNSA. V was clipped by 2 bases and J by 7 bases, with 9 bases between them. This CDR3 is CASSLSRVNSPLHF. As DNA, the CDR3 is TGTGCCAGCAGCTTATCAAGGGTGAATTCACCCCTCCACTTT.

The V and J genes are TRBV30 and TRBJ1-1; D possibly corresponds to TRBD1 (6 bases). CDR1 and CDR2 (germline): GTSNPN, SVGIG (reference sequence). The CDR3 consists of 13 residues. V was cut by 3 bases and J by 1 base, with 9 bases left in between. CDR3 bases: TGTGCCTGGAGGAGCAGGGGGAACACTGAAGCTTTCTTT. It yields the protein CAWRSRGNTEAFF.

The chain carries TRBV10-1 and TRBJ1-2; weak D call: TRBD1 (5 bases). The CDR3 is 12 amino acids. Trimming cost V 8 bases and J 2 bases, with 9 bases left between them. The germline CDR1 and CDR2 sequences are WNHNN and SYGVQD (reference sequence). The CDR3 here is CASGNRNYGYTF. In DNA form, the CDR3 reads TGCGCCAGCGGGAACAGGAACTATGGCTACACCTTC.

The rearrangement links TRBV7-2 to TRBJ2-5; 7 bases line up with TRBD2. V trimming: 5 bases; J trimming: 5 bases; junction bases outside the gene matches: 11. The CDR3 spans 15 residues. Germline V gene sequence: CDR1 SGHTA, CDR2 FQGNSA. CDR3 DNA: TGTGCCAGCAGCGCGATGACCCTAGCGGCCGAGACCCAGTACTTC. This encodes CASSAMTLAAETQYF.

Only a few counts were recorded for this clonotype. The rearrangement joins TRBV6-6 to TRBJ2-1; D perhaps matches TRBD1 (6 bases). The CDR3 loop spans 12 amino acids. Germline V gene lookup returns CDR1 MNHNY and CDR2 SVGAGI (reference sequence). Trimming shortened V by 5 bases and J by 8 bases, and 10 bases separated the two germline ends. CDR3 sequence: CASSHRADEQFF. In nucleotides, the CDR3 is TGTGCCAGCAGTCACAGGGCCGATGAGCAGTTCTTC.

This clonotype came up a few times. The gene calls are TRBV5-1 and TRBJ2-3; a weak D match, TRBD1 (5 bases). Germline V CDR1 and CDR2: SGHRS, YFSETQ. The CDR3 consists of 16 residues. V lost 4 bases, J lost 2 bases, and 17 bases lay in between. The CDR3 bases are TGCGCCAGCAGCCCGTTGGCGGCAGGGATCACAGATACGCAGTATTTT. It yields the protein CASSPLAAGITDTQYF.

The genes are TRBV27 and TRBJ1-2; D gene ambiguous. This CDR3 has 13 amino acids. V lost 5 bases, J lost 8 bases, and 15 bases lay in between. From germline, CDR1 is MNHEY and CDR2 SMNVEV (reference sequence). The chain's CDR3 is CASSPSWSWGYTF. The DNA for the CDR3 is TGTGCCAGCAGTCCGAGTTGGAGTTGGGGCTACACCTTC.

This clonotype showed up just a few times. DNA for the CDR3: TGTGCCAGCAGCACGGACGGGAAGAGCTCCTACGAGCAGTACTTC. Translation: CASSTDGKSSYEQYF. The chain combines TRBV5-5 with TRBJ2-7, with D perhaps TRBD2 (5 bases). Trimming took off 4 bases at V and 0 bases at J, with 14 bases between the two ends. The CDR3 loop spans 15 amino acids. Germline-derived CDR1 and CDR2 are SGHKS and YYEKEE (reference sequence).

V is TRBV10-2 and J is TRBJ2-3; D is unresolved. The CDR3 sequence is 16 residues long. Germline V CDR1 and CDR2: WSHSY, SAAADI. V shed 1 base and J shed 2 bases, with 13 bases lying between them. For the CDR3, the DNA is TGCGCCAGCAGTGAGTTGGCCAGGCGATCCACAGATACGCAGTATTTT. Translating gives CASSELARRSTDTQYF.

The rearrangement uses TRBV27 and TRBJ1-2; D remains ambiguous. The CDR3 contains 14 residues. Deletions cut 4 bases from V and 8 bases from J, with 17 bases between. Germline V lookup: CDR1 MNHEY, CDR2 SMNVEV (reference sequence). CDR3 sequence (DNA): TGTGCCAGCAGTTCGTCTATCCCATTGGAGGGCTACACCTTC. This codes for CASSSSIPLEGYTF.

The chain recombines TRBV11-2 with TRBJ1-4, with D maybe TRBD1 (5 bases). The CDR3 is made up of 14 amino acids. Germline CDR1 SGHAT, CDR2 FQNNGV. V lost 1 base and J lost 7, with 10 bases in between. CDR3 nucleotides: TGTGCCAGCAGCTTAGGGACAAGGGCTGAAAAACTGTTTTTT. This codes for CASSLGTRAEKLFF.

This clonotype was seen a handful of times. This sequence joins TRBV20-1 and TRBJ2-5, with 9 bases identical to TRBD2. CDR1 is DFQATT, CDR2 SNEGSKA, per germline (reference sequence). With 4 bases clipped from V and 5 bases from J, the junction kept 11 bases outside the gene matches. This CDR3 is 15 amino acids long. The CDR3 loop reads CSATTWREGLETQYF. CDR3 bases: TGCAGTGCTACCACATGGCGGGAGGGCCTCGAGACCCAGTACTTC.

Here the CDR3 reads CASSHQGRDTQYF. In DNA form, the CDR3 reads TGTGCCAGCAGCCATCAGGGGCGCGATACGCAGTATTTT. This chain connects TRBV7-2 to TRBJ2-3, with D tentatively TRBD1 (6 bases). The CDR3 contains 13 residues. Trimming stripped 5 bases from V and 6 bases from J, with 12 bases between. CDR1 is SGHTA, CDR2 FQGNSA, per germline.

This clonotype was found a few times. The V gene is TRBV5-6, the J gene TRBJ2-3; tentatively, D is TRBD1 or TRBD2 (5 bases each). V lost 3 bases, J lost 4 bases, and 18 bases lay in between. This CDR3 spans 16 amino acids. Germline loops: CDR1 SGHDT, CDR2 YYEEEE. The CDR3 DNA reads as TGTGCCAGCAGCTCCCCCCTCCTGGGGGACGCAGATACGCAGTATTTT. Residues: CASSSPLLGDADTQYF.

In its sample, this clonotype was seen a few times. CDR3 in DNA: TGTGCCAGCAGTCGCAGCCTAGACGTAGAGACCCAGTACTTC. It codes for CASSRSLDVETQYF. V gene TRBV5-6 combines with J gene TRBJ2-5; unclear D gene. V was pared by 5 bases and J by 4 bases, with 15 bases between. There are 14 residues in the CDR3. Germline CDR1 reads SGHDT; CDR2 reads YYEEEE.

The genes are TRBV7-9 and TRBJ2-1; D remains ambiguous. The V end was cut by 2 bases, the J end by 9 bases, with 8 bases between. Germline values: CDR1 SEHNR, CDR2 FQNEAQ (reference sequence). The CDR3 is 12 amino acids. CDR3 amino acids: CASSLLFVEQFF. CDR3 DNA: TGTGCCAGCAGCTTACTTTTCGTTGAGCAGTTCTTC.

The chain combines TRBV20-1 with TRBJ1-1; TRBD1 agrees at 10 bases. This CDR3 contains 15 residues. Germline trimming cut 3 bases from V and 7 bases from J; bases unmatched to any gene: 11. In germline, CDR1 is DFQATT, CDR2 SNEGSKA (reference sequence). CDR3 sequence: CSARGGQGIVSEAFF. In DNA, the CDR3 is TGCAGTGCTAGGGGGGGACAGGGGATAGTTAGTGAAGCTTTCTTT.

This clonotype occurred a few times. The V call is TRBV5-4, the J call TRBJ2-5; 11 bases match TRBD1. J lost 3 bases, V lost 3 bases, and 1 base had no gene match. This CDR3 comprises 14 residues. In germline, CDR1 is SGHNT, CDR2 YYREEE (reference sequence). The CDR3 nucleotides are TGTGCCAGCAGCTGGACAGGGGGCGAAGAGACCCAGTACTTC. This translates into CASSWTGGEETQYF.

J is TRBJ2-5 and V is TRBV6-1; 8 nucleotides match TRBD2. This CDR3 region has 14 residues. V lost 6 bases to trimming and J lost 2 bases; unmatched junction nucleotides: 5. Germline CDR1 is MNHNS and CDR2 is SASEGT. The CDR3 nucleotides read TGTGCCAGCAGCCGGGGGGGCCTACAAGAGACCCAGTACTTC. It encodes CASSRGGLQETQYF.

Only a few counts were recorded for this clonotype. CDR3 DNA: TGTGCCATCAGTGAATTGGCCACAGATACGCAGTATTTT. Its translation: CAISELATDTQYF. The V and J genes are TRBV10-3 and TRBJ2-3; D gene uncertain. The CDR3 sequence is 13 residues long. Trimming left V 3 bases short and J 2 bases short, with 6 bases between. In germline, CDR1 is ENHRY, CDR2 SYGVKD.

This clonotype was seen just once. The gene calls are TRBV12-3 or TRBV12-4 and TRBJ2-3; TRBD2 matches at 14 bases. There are 17 residues in the CDR3. Losses at the gene ends were 6 bases for V and 4 bases for J; bases not matched to a gene: 9. The CDR3: CASRPLSGLAGADTQYF. Written as DNA, the CDR3 is TGTGCCAGCAGACCTTTGTCGGGACTAGCGGGAGCAGATACGCAGTATTTT.

The chain recombines TRBV18 with TRBJ1-1, with TRBD1 identical over 8 bases. Germline values: CDR1 KGHSH, CDR2 LQKENI. V shed 5 bases and J 4 bases; nucleotides not matched to a gene: 18. CDR3 length: 18 amino acids. The CDR3 nucleotides are TGTGCCAGCTCAACGGACAGGGCTGGATTAGTAGGATCCACTGAAGCTTTCTTT. This codes for CASSTDRAGLVGSTEAFF. Drawing the rest from reference TRBV18 and TRBJ1-1, the complete variable domain is NAGVMQNPRHLVRRRGQEARLRCSPMKGHSHVYWYRQLPEEGLKFMVYLQKENIIDESGMPKERFSAEFPKEGPSILRIQQVVRGDSAAYFCASSTDRAGLVGSTEAFFGQGTRLTVV.

This clonotype has only a few counts. This chain uses TRBV29-1 with TRBJ2-2; unclear D gene. Germline CDR1 and CDR2: SQVTM and ANQGSEA. The germline V and J ends were trimmed by 5 bases and 0 bases, with 7 bases remaining between them. The CDR3 spans 13 residues. In DNA form, the CDR3 reads TGCAGCGTTTCTAGACCGAACACCGGGGAGCTGTTTTTT. It yields the protein CSVSRPNTGELFF.

This sequence joins TRBV20-1 and TRBJ2-1; TRBD2 aligns across 13 bases. The CDR3 has 15 amino acids. Per germline, CDR1 DFQATT and CDR2 SNEGSKA (reference sequence). V shed 3 bases, J shed 7 bases, and the junction held 6 bases outside the gene matches. This chain's CDR3 is CSARLGTSGINEQFF. In DNA form, the CDR3 reads TGCAGTGCTAGGCTAGGGACTAGCGGGATTAATGAGCAGTTCTTC.

This clonotype was observed a handful of times. The gene calls are TRBV29-1 and TRBJ2-2; D is undetermined. V was clipped by 3 bases and J by 4 bases, with 12 bases between them. Germline loops: CDR1 SQVTM, CDR2 ANQGSEA. The CDR3 is made up of 14 amino acids. Written as DNA, the CDR3 is TGCAGCGTTGACCCCCAACCCCCCACCGGGGAGCTGTTTTTT. This translates into CSVDPQPPTGELFF.